These 27 T cell receptor beta chains share one sample of origin, sequenced in a study of blood T cell repertoires in COVID-19. The assay was immunoSEQ multiplex PCR, and TCRdb's table has in-frame clones only and misses some. Among about 70,000 clones, over 70% were seen once, and the ten largest hold roughly 2.3%. The sample was peripheral blood. These receptors were collected from a human donor in a cohort sampled during active COVID-19.

V usage is TRBV30 and J usage is TRBJ1-1; D not resolved. The CDR3 consists of 13 residues. Germline V gives CDR1 GTSNPN, CDR2 SVGIG (reference sequence). Trimming cost V 2 bases and J 1 base, with 8 bases left between them. CDR3 region: CAWSPPGNTEAFF. CDR3 sequence (DNA): TGTGCCTGGAGTCCCCCCGGGAACACTGAAGCTTTCTTT.

The rearrangement uses TRBV6-5 and TRBJ1-5, with a weak D call TRBD1 (5 bases). V lost 8 bases and J lost 2, with 10 bases in between. This CDR3 contains 13 residues. Germline V gene sequence: CDR1 MNHEY, CDR2 SVGAGI. The CDR3 loop is CASAGGGNQPQHF. The DNA of the CDR3 is TGTGCCAGCGCAGGAGGGGGCAATCAGCCCCAGCATTTT.

The chain employs TRBV7-2 and TRBJ2-7; a possible D gene is TRBD2 (5 bases). This CDR3 contains 16 residues. V was pared by 7 bases and J by 2 bases, with 21 bases between. The V gene's germline CDR1 is SGHTA and CDR2 FQGNSA. The CDR3 nucleotides read TGTGCCAGCACCCTCATCGACCGGGGAAGAACCTACGAGCAGTACTTC. Protein sequence: CASTLIDRGRTYEQYF.

The V and J genes are TRBV20-1 and TRBJ1-1, with D perhaps TRBD1 (5 bases). Germline CDR1 reads DFQATT; CDR2 reads SNEGSKA (reference sequence). The CDR3 consists of 11 residues. The CDR3, as DNA: TGCAGGGCTGACAGAAACACTGAAGCTTTCTTT. It translates to CRADRNTEAFF.

V is TRBV21-1 and J is TRBJ1-2; whether TRBD1, the table's D call, matches the DNA was not checked. TRBV21-1 is tagged as a pseudogene. The CDR3 is 15 amino acids. The CDR3 here is CASSTRGQGSYGYTF. The CDR3 coding sequence is TGTGCCAGCAGCACCCGGGGTCAGGGGAGCTATGGCTACACCTTC.

The chain is built from TRBV18 and TRBJ2-5; 7 nucleotides match TRBD2. The V gene's germline CDR1 is KGHSH and CDR2 LQKENI. J was trimmed by 12 bases and V by 0 bases; bases with no gene match: 7. CDR3 size: 13 residues. The CDR3 protein is CASSPPTREGEYF. As DNA, the CDR3 is TGTGCCAGCTCACCACCAACGAGGGAGGGAGAGTACTTC.

The CDR3 DNA follows: TGTGCCAGCAGCTTAGGGGGGACTTCCACCTACGAGCAGTACTTC. This gives the protein CASSLGGTSTYEQYF. The V and J genes are TRBV7-9 and TRBJ2-7, with a tentative D call TRBD2 (6 bases). Trimming took off 1 base at V and 2 bases at J, with 12 bases between the two ends. The germline V gene has CDR1 SEHNR and CDR2 FQNEAQ (reference sequence). The CDR3 is 15 amino acids.

The chain recombines TRBV6-5 with TRBJ2-5; TRBD1 agrees at 7 bases. The CDR3 runs 15 residues. CDR1 is MNHEY and CDR2 is SVGAGI in the germline V gene. Trimming removed 7 bases from V and 1 base from J; junction bases left unmatched: 9. The CDR3 loop reads CASTPTTGTQETQYF. The CDR3 DNA reads TGTGCCAGCACTCCTACGACAGGGACCCAAGAGACCCAGTACTTC.

V and J are TRBV7-7 and TRBJ2-3, with 13 positions matching TRBD2. J was trimmed by 1 base and V by 5 bases; bases with no gene match: 3. The CDR3 contains 16 residues. Germline V gives CDR1 SSHAT, CDR2 FNYEAQ (reference sequence). The CDR3 DNA is TGTGCCAGCAGCCGAGGACTAGCGGGGGGCACAGATACGCAGTATTTT. Its protein is CASSRGLAGGTDTQYF.

The V and J genes are TRBV9 and TRBJ2-5; D is unclear. The CDR3 consists of 15 residues. The germline V and J ends were trimmed by 2 bases and 0 bases, with 11 bases remaining between them. In germline, CDR1 is SGDLS, CDR2 YYNGEE. For the CDR3, the DNA is TGTGCCAGCAGCGTTGGGCCCCAGTACCAAGAGACCCAGTACTTC. Residues: CASSVGPQYQETQYF.

CDR3: CASSLSRQGSDEQYF. The CDR3, as DNA: TGTGCCAGCAGCTTATCCCGACAGGGGTCGGACGAGCAGTACTTC. The V gene is TRBV11-2, the J gene TRBJ2-7; TRBD1 matches at 8 bases. From germline, CDR1 is SGHAT and CDR2 FQNNGV. CDR3 length equals 15 residues. J lost 5 bases, V lost 2 bases, and 8 bases had no gene match.

For the CDR3, the DNA is TGTGCCAGCAGTACCGACCGGGACAGATATGGCTACACCTTC. Translation gives CASSTDRDRYGYTF. The V call is TRBV28, the J call TRBJ1-2; 7 bases are shared with TRBD1. V lost 5 bases, J lost 5 bases, and 8 bases stayed unmatched. Germline CDR1 is MDHEN and CDR2 is SYDVKM. The CDR3 sequence is 14 residues long.

The chain is built from TRBV5-1 and TRBJ2-2; TRBD2 is a possible D gene (5 bases). There are 15 residues in the CDR3. The V gene's germline CDR1 is SGHRS and CDR2 YFSETQ. Trimming stripped 3 bases from V and 0 bases from J, with 9 bases between. The CDR3 here is CASSWETANTGELFF. The CDR3 DNA follows: TGCGCCAGCAGCTGGGAGACGGCGAACACCGGGGAGCTGTTTTTT.

DNA of the CDR3: TGTGCCAGCAAAGGGAGAGGCACTGAAGCTTTCTTT. Translating gives CASKGRGTEAFF. The chain links TRBV28 to TRBJ1-1, with unresolved D. Trimming took off 7 bases at V and 4 bases at J, with 10 bases between the two ends. In germline, CDR1 is MDHEN, CDR2 SYDVKM. The CDR3 runs to 12 residues.

The chain combines TRBV6-6 with TRBJ1-1, with no clear D. The CDR3 contains 12 residues. V lost 6 bases and J lost 8, with 13 bases in between. Germline V gives CDR1 MNHNY, CDR2 SVGAGI (reference sequence). In DNA form, the CDR3 reads TGTGCCAGCAGCTTGAGGGTCTCGGAAGCTTTCTTT. Translation: CASSLRVSEAFF.

J is TRBJ1-6 and V is TRBV18, with TRBD1 matching 9 bases. The trim removed 6 bases at V and 7 bases at J, leaving 7 bases unmatched. Per germline, CDR1 KGHSH and CDR2 LQKENI. This CDR3 has 15 residues. The CDR3 DNA follows: TGTGCCAGCTCGCCCGTACAGGGGGCGAATTCACCCCTCCACTTT. Amino acid sequence: CASSPVQGANSPLHF.

The chain joins TRBV30 to TRBJ2-1, with TRBD1 matching 8 bases. Germline trimming cut 7 bases from V and 7 bases from J; bases unmatched to any gene: 12. The germline gives CDR1 GTSNPN, CDR2 SVGIG (reference sequence). The CDR3 covers 14 residues. This chain's CDR3 is CAYNNRDRSNEQFF. CDR3 DNA: TGTGCCTATAACAACCGGGACAGGAGTAATGAGCAGTTCTTC. Using reference TRBV30 and TRBJ2-1 for the parts outside the CDR3, the full variable domain is SQTIHQWPATLVQPVGSPLSLECTVEGTSNPNLYWYRQAAGRGLQLLFYSVGIGQISSEVPQNLSASRPQDRQFILSSKKLLLSDSGFYLCAYNNRDRSNEQFFGPGTRLTVL.

This clone was seen a single time. The chain joins TRBV11-2 to TRBJ2-7; 7 positions match TRBD2. The V and J ends lost 6 bases and 7 bases, in that order; junction bases with no gene match: 12. This CDR3 is 14 amino acids long. Germline lookup yields CDR1 SGHAT and CDR2 FQNNGV. DNA of the CDR3: TGTGCCAGCAGTCTTAAGCGGGACCCTCGAGAGCAGTACTTC. Its protein is CASSLKRDPREQYF.

The chain is built from TRBV11-2 and TRBJ2-5; tentative D call: TRBD2 (7 bases). CDR1 and CDR2 (germline): SGHAT, FQNNGV. Trimming cost V 6 bases and J 5 bases, with 19 bases left between them. This CDR3 is 15 amino acids long. The CDR3 DNA is TGTGCCAGCAGAACCTTGGGGGGGGCCGAGGAGACCCAGTACTTC. Protein sequence: CASRTLGGAEETQYF.

The chain employs TRBV10-1 and TRBJ1-1, with 7 bases identical to TRBD1. CDR1 WNHNN and CDR2 SYGVQD come from the germline V gene (reference sequence). The CDR3 has 16 residues. V dropped 6 bases and J dropped 0; count of bases not matched to a gene: 10. The CDR3 spells CASRPTTGQLNTEAFF. CDR3 nucleotide sequence: TGCGCCAGCAGGCCAACGACGGGACAGCTGAACACTGAAGCTTTCTTT.

The gene calls are TRBV28 and TRBJ2-7; weak D call: TRBD2 (5 bases). V was pared by 6 bases and J by 0 bases, with 9 bases between. CDR3 size: 13 residues. In germline, CDR1 is MDHEN, CDR2 SYDVKM. The CDR3 DNA is TGTGCCAGCAGACCGGGATCCTCCTACGAGCAGTACTTC. Protein product: CASRPGSSYEQYF. Full variable domain (outside the CDR3, taken from reference TRBV28 and TRBJ2-7): DVKVTQSSRYLVKRTGEKVFLECVQDMDHENMFWYRQDPGLGLRLIYFSYDVKMKEKGDIPEGYSVSREKKERFSLILESASTNQTSMYLCASRPGSSYEQYFGPGTRLTVT.

The chain joins TRBV11-3 to TRBJ1-1; D remains unclear. The CDR3 runs to 14 residues. V was cut by 1 base and J by 4 bases, with 10 bases left in between. CDR1 and CDR2 (germline): SGHNT, YENEEA. CDR3 loop: CASSLGGQFTEAFF. The CDR3 DNA is TGTGCCAGCAGCTTAGGAGGCCAGTTCACTGAAGCTTTCTTT.

The chain recombines TRBV5-1 with TRBJ2-1; 8 bases agree with TRBD1. J lost 4 bases, V lost 2 bases, and 5 bases had no gene match. Germline V gives CDR1 SGHRS, CDR2 YFSETQ. This CDR3 contains 15 residues. CDR3 in DNA: TGCGCCAGCAGCTTTACCGGGACAGGTTACAATGAGCAGTTCTTC. Amino acid sequence: CASSFTGTGYNEQFF.

This rearrangement joins TRBV5-1 to TRBJ2-1, with 11 bases identical to TRBD2. The V segment lost 2 bases and the J segment 8 bases; nucleotides outside the gene matches: 6. The CDR3 length is 15 residues. Per the germline V gene, CDR1 is SGHRS and CDR2 is YFSETQ. The CDR3 region is CASSFTSGGGDEQFF. The CDR3 nucleotides read TGCGCCAGCAGCTTTACTAGCGGGGGTGGCGATGAGCAGTTCTTC.

A few counts support this clone. The V call is TRBV3-1 (or the pseudogene TRBV3-2), the J call TRBJ1-6; D gene uncertain. CDR3 length equals 14 residues. Per the germline V gene, CDR1 is LGHDT and CDR2 is YNNKEL (reference sequence). V was clipped by 4 bases and J by 6 bases, with 10 bases between them. Written as DNA, the CDR3 is TGTGCCAGCAGCCCTCCGGGATTTAATTCACCCCTCCACTTT. Translating it yields CASSPPGFNSPLHF.

The rearrangement joins TRBV9 to TRBJ1-3; unclear D gene. This CDR3 spans 14 amino acids. Trimming removed 4 bases from V and 4 bases from J, with 12 bases in between. CDR1 and CDR2 from the germline V gene are SGDLS and YYNGEE. The CDR3 region is CASSQTAGGNTIYF. The DNA of the CDR3 is TGTGCCAGCAGCCAGACGGCGGGAGGAAACACCATATATTTT.

This clone was observed a handful of times. CDR3 protein: CASSFRTGRRVNTEAFF. The CDR3 coding sequence is TGTGCCAGCAGTTTCCGGACAGGGAGAAGGGTGAACACTGAAGCTTTCTTT. This chain connects TRBV27 to TRBJ1-1, with 8 nucleotides matching TRBD1. CDR3 length: 17 amino acids. V lost 3 bases, J lost 0 bases, and 9 bases stayed unmatched. Germline V lookup: CDR1 MNHEY, CDR2 SMNVEV (reference sequence).